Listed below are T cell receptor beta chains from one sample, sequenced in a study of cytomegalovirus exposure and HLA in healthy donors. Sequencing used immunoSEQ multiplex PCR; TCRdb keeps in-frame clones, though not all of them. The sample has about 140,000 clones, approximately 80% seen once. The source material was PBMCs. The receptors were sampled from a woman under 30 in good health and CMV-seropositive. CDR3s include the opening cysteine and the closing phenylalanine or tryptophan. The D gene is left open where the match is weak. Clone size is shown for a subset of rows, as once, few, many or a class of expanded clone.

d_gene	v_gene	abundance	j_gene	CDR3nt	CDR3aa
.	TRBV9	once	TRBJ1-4	TGTGCCAGCAGCCTGGCGGGTAATGACGAAAAACTGTTTTTT	CASSLAGNDEKLFF
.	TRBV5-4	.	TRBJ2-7	TGTGCCAGCAGCCCCACTGTCGCGGGGATTTACGAGCAGTACTTC	CASSPTVAGIYEQYF
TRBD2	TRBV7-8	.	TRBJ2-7	TGTGCCAGCAGCTTAGTCCTAGCGGGAGACTACGAGCAGTACTTC	CASSLVLAGDYEQYF
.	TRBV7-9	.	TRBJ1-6	TGTGCCAGCAGCCCACCTGGGGCCGGTTCATCACCCCTCCACTTT	CASSPPGAGSSPLHF
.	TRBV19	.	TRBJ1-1	TGTGCCAGTAGTCCGACGACAGGTCTGAACACTGAAGCTTTCTTT	CASSPTTGLNTEAFF
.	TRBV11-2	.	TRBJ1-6	TGTGCCAGCAGTTTACAGGGTTTAGGTTCACCCCTCCACTTT	CASSLQGLGSPLHF
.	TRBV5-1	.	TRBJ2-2	TGCGCCAGCCGTTACAGGGTCCACCGGGAGCTGTTTTTT	CASRYRVHRELFF
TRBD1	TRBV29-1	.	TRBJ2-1	TGCAGCGTTGAAGTGGGTGGCCTGACAGGGTCCAATGAGCAGTTCTTC	CSVEVGGLTGSNEQFF
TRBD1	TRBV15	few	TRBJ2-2	TGTGCCACCAGGGGGACAGACGTCACCGGGGAGCTGTTTTTT	CATRGTDVTGELFF
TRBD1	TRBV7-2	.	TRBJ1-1	TGTGCCAGCAGCCTCATTCCCGGGACAGGGAACACTGAAGCTTTCTTT	CASSLIPGTGNTEAFF
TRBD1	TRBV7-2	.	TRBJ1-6	TGTGCCAGCAGTTCAGGGGGTAGTGGTTCACCCCTCCACTTT	CASSSGGSGSPLHF
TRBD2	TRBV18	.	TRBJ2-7	TGTGCCAGCTCCCTAAGCGGGGCCTCCTACGAGCAGTACTTC	CASSLSGASYEQYF
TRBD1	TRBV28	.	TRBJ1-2	TGTGCCAGCAGCACCGGGACAGTCTATGGCTACACCTTC	CASSTGTVYGYTF
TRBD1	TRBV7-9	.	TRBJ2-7	TGTGCCAGCAGCCCAGGGGGATCCCAAAGGGTCAACGAGCAGTACTTC	CASSPGGSQRVNEQYF
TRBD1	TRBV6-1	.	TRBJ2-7	TGTGCCAGCAGGGACAGGGCGAGCTCCTACGAGCAGTACTTC	CASRDRASSYEQYF
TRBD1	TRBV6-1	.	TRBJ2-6	TGTGCCAGCAGTGATTGGACAGGGGGAGGAAGGGGGGCCAACGTCCTGACTTTC	CASSDWTGGGRGANVLTF
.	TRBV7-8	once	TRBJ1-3	TGTGCCAGCAGCTTCTCAGTCAGCTCTGGAAACACCATATATTTT	CASSFSVSSGNTIYF
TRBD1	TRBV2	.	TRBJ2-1	TGTGTCATCAACCCCACAGGGGGAAATGAGCAGTTCTTC	CVINPTGGNEQFF
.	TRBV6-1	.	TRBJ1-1	TGTGCCAGCAGTGAACGAATGGTGCGGGGAGGCTCGAACACTGAAGCTTTCTTT	CASSERMVRGGSNTEAFF
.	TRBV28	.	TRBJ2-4	TGTGCCAGCATGAGGCTAGCCAAAAACATTCAGTACTTC	CASMRLAKNIQYF
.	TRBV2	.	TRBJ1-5	TGTGCCAGCAAAAGAGGACAGTATCAGCCCCAGCATTTT	CASKRGQYQPQHF
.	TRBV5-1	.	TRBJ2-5	TGCGCCAGCCGTGCGGGGTTACAAGAGACCCAGTACTTC	CASRAGLQETQYF
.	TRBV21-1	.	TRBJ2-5	TGTGCCAGCAGCGACGACAGGGGAAGGCAAGAGACCCAGTACTTC	CASSDDRGRQETQYF
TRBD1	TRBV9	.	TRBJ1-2	TGTGCCAGCAGCGTAGCGGGGACAGTAGCTAACTATGGCTACACCTTC	CASSVAGTVANYGYTF
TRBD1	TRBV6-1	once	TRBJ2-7	TGTGCCAGCAAAGGACAGGGCTATTACGAGCAGTACTTC	CASKGQGYYEQYF
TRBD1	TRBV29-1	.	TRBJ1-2	TGCAGCGTTGGCCAGGGACAGGGGGAGTATGGCTACACCTTC	CSVGQGQGEYGYTF
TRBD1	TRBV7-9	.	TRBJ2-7	TGTGCCAGCAGCGGCCGGACAGGGGGCGCAACCTCCTACGAGCAGTACTTC	CASSGRTGGATSYEQYF
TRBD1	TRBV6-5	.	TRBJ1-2	TGTGCCAGCAGTTACGGTGGGACAGGGGTTAACTATGGCTACACCTTC	CASSYGGTGVNYGYTF
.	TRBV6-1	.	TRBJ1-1	TGTGCCAGCAGTGCTATAATTGGAGCTTTCTTT	CASSAIIGAFF
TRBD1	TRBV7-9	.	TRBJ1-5	TGTGCCAGCAGCAGCGACAGGGTTGGGAATCAGCCCCGGCATTTT	CASSSDRVGNQPRHF
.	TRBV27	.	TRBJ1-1	TGTGCCAGGACTCTGGGGAAGGGGGAAGGGAACACTGAAGCTTTCTTT	CARTLGKGEGNTEAFF
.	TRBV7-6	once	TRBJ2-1	TGTGCCAGCAGCTTAGTCTACAGGGCCGAATACAATGAGCAGTTCTTC	CASSLVYRAEYNEQFF
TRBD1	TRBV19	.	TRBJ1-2	TGTGCCAGTAGTAGCCTCTCGTTCCGGGACAGGGCTCACTATGGCTACACCTTC	CASSSLSFRDRAHYGYTF
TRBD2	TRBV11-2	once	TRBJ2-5	TGTGCCAGCAGCTTATTGGGACTAGCGGGGGGGGCCCAGTACTTC	CASSLLGLAGGAQYF
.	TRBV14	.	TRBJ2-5	TGTGCCAGCTCTCGCCCAGGAGGAACCCAGTACTTC	CASSRPGGTQYF